This T cell receptor beta chain originates from a study of response to subunit inactivated influenza vaccine. As concerns this clonotype: Its antigen remains unknown.

The CDR3 has 13 residues. The V gene lost 3 bases and the J gene lost 3 bases, with 11 bases spanning the gap. Looked up from germline, CDR1 is DFQATT and CDR2 is SNEGSKA (reference sequence). Study-wide findings and caveats: Researchers suggested that each seasonal influenza vaccination recruits few new T cells.

TCRdb ran MiXCR on the RT-PCR reads and lists one entry per CDR3 protein. In the table there are 550,000 to 800,000 distinct CDR3 sequences, about 15% of which are singletons. This receptor was identified in a man in his fifties who received an inactivated influenza vaccine. J is TRBJ1-2 and V is TRBV20-1; no clear D. Specimen: PBMCs from blood, collected around 15 days before vaccination. CDR3 DNA: TGCAGTGCTAGTCTTTCCAGAGACTATGGCTACACCTTC. It encodes CSASLSRDYGYTF.